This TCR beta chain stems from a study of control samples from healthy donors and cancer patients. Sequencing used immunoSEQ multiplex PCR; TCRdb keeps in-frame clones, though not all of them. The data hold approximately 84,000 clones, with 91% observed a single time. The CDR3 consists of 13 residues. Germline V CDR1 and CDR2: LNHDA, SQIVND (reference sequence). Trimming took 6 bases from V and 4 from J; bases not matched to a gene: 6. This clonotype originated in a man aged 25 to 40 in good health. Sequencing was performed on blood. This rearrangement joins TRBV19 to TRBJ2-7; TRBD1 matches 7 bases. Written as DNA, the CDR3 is TGTGCCAGTAGATCCGCAGGGGGTTACGAGCAGTACTTC. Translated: CASRSAGGYEQYF.